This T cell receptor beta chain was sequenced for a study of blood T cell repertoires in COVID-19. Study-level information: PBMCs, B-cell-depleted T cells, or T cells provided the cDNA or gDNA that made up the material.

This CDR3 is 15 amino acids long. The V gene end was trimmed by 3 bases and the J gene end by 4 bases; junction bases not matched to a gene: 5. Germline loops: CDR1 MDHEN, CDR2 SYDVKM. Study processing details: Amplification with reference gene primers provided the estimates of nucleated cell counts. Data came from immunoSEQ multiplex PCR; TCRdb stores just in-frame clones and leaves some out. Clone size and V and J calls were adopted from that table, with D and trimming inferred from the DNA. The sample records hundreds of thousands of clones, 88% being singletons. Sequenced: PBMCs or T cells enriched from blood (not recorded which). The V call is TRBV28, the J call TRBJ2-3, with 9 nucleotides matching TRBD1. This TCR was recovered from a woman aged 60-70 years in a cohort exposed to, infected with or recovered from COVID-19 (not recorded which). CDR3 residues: CASSLYRGQADTQYF. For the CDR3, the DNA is TGTGCCAGCAGTTTGTACAGGGGGCAAGCAGATACGCAGTATTTT.